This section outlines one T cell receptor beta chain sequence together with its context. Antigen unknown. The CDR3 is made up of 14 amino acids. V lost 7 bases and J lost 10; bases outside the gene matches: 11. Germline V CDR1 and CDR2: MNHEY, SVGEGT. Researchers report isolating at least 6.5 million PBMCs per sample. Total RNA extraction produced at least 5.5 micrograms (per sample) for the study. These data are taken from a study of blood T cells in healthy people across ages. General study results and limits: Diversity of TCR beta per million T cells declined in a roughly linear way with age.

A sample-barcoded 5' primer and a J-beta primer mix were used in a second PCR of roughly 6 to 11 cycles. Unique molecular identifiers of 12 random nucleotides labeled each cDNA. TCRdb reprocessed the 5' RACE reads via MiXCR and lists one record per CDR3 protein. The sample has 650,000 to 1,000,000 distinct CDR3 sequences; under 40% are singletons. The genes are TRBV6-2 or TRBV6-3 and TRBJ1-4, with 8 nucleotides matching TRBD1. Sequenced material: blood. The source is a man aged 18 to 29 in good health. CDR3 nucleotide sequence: TGTGCCAGCACCCAGACAGGGGAAGTTCGAAAACTGTTTTTT. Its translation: CASTQTGEVRKLFF.